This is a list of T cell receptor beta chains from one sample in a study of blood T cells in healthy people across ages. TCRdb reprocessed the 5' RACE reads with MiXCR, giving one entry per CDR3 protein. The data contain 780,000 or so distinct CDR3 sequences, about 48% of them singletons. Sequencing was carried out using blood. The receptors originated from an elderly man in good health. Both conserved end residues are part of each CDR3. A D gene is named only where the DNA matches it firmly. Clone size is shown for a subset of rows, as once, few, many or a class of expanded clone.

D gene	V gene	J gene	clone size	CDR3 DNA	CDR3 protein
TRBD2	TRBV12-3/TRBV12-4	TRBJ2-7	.	TGTGCCAGCAGGCCCTCGAGCGGGACCGAGCAGTACTTC	CASRPSSGTEQYF
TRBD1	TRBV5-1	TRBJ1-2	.	TGCGCCAGCAGCCGGGACAGTCCTAACTATAGCTACACCTTC	CASSRDSPNYSYTF
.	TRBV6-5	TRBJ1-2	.	TGTGCCAGCAGTTACTCCGGGGTGCGGTATGGCTACACCTTC	CASSYSGVRYGYTF
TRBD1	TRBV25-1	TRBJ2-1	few	TGTGCCAGCAGTGGCCGGGACAGCAGTGAGCGGTTCTTC	CASSGRDSSERFF
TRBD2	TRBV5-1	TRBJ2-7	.	TGCGCCAGCAGCTTGGGGGGGGGACTAGTCGAATCCGAGCAGTACTTC	CASSLGGGLVESEQYF
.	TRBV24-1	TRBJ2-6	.	TGTGCCACCAGTGAATCGCGGGTGCCTGGGGCCAACGTCCTGACTTTC	CATSESRVPGANVLTF
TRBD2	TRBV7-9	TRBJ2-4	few	TGTGCCAGCAGCTCGAGTGGGGGGGACATTCAGTACTTC	CASSSSGGDIQYF
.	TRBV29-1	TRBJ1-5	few	TGCAGCGTTAGCAACAGTAGAGATCAGCCCCAGCATTTT	CSVSNSRDQPQHF
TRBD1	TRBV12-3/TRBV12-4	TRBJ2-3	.	TGTGCCAGCAGTTTATGGAGGGGACAGGGTAGTGCAGATACGCAGTATTTT	CASSLWRGQGSADTQYF
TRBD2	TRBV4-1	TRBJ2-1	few	TGCGCCAGCAGCCGACGACTAGCGGGAGAGGATGAGCAGTTCTTC	CASSRRLAGEDEQFF
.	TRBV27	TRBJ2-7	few	TGTGCCAGCAGCACCACAGGGTACTCCTACGAGCAGTACTTC	CASSTTGYSYEQYF
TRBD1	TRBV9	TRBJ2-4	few	TGTGCCAGCAGCGCAGGGGACAGTGGGGCCAAAAACATTCAGTACTTC	CASSAGDSGAKNIQYF
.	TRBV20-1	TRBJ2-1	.	TGCAGTGCTAGCCGGCTAGCGAGCCTTTACAATGAGCAGTTCTTC	CSASRLASLYNEQFF
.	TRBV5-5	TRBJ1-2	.	TGTGCCAGCAGCCTCCTCGTGGGGGAAGCTGGCTACACCTTC	CASSLLVGEAGYTF
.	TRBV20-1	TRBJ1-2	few	TGCAGTGCTAGAAGGGCTAACTATGGCTACACCTTC	CSARRANYGYTF
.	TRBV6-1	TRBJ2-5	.	TGTGCCAGCAGTGAAGTTATTAGCGGTCCGTACGGGCAGTACTTC	CASSEVISGPYGQYF
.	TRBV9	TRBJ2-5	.	TGTGCCAGCATCGTAGAGGGTACCCGAAAGACCCAGTACTTC	CASIVEGTRKTQYF
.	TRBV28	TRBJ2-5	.	TGTGCCAGCCGACAGGGAGGGACTAGAAAGACCCAGTACTTC	CASRQGGTRKTQYF
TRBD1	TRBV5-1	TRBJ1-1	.	TGCGCCAGCAGTCGACAGGGGGGAGTGGACACTGAAGCTTTCTTT	CASSRQGGVDTEAFF
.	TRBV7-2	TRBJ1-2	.	TGTGCCAGCAGCTTACGAGGATCGGCTAACTATGGCTACACCTTC	CASSLRGSANYGYTF
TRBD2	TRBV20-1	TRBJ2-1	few	TGCAGTGCTAGAGTCCGAGCGGGAGGGCCGAGTGAGCAGTTCTTC	CSARVRAGGPSEQFF
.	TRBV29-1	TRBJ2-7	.	TGCAGCGTTGTTGGGGCCAAGGGGCCCCCCTACGAGCAGTACTTC	CSVVGAKGPPYEQYF
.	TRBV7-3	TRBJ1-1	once	TGTGCCAGCAGCTCCCGAGGGGCAGCTGAAGCTTTCTTT	CASSSRGAAEAFF
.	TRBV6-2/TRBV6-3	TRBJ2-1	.	TGTGCCAGCAGTTACACGACAGTCTACGAGCAGTTCTTC	CASSYTTVYEQFF
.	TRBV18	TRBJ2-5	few	TGTGCCAGCTCACCGCCAGGGCTAGCGGAGACCCAGTACTTC	CASSPPGLAETQYF
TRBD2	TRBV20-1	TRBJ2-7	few	TGCAGTGCCCCCGTGGAACTAGCGGGTAACGAGCAGTACTTC	CSAPVELAGNEQYF
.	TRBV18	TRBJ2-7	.	TGTGCCAGCTCACCACCGGCGGGGCTCTCCTACAATGAGCAGTACTTC	CASSPPAGLSYNEQYF
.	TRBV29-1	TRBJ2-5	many	TGCAGCGTTGGCCAGACCCAAGAGACCCAGTACTTC	CSVGQTQETQYF
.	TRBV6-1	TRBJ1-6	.	TGTGCCAGCAGTGACAGTTATAATTCACCCCTCCACTTT	CASSDSYNSPLHF
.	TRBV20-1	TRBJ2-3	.	TGCAGTGCTAGAGAGAAGACTTACGCGTATTTT	CSAREKTYAYF
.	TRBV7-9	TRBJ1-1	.	TGTGCCAGCAGCTTACAGTCGAACACTGAAGCTTTCTTT	CASSLQSNTEAFF